The 26 T cell receptor beta chains in this list originate from one sample, sequenced in a study of metastatic and nonmetastatic thyroid tumors. Patients were all untreated before their thyroid surgery. TCRdb reanalyzed the PCR reads via MiXCR. The sample lists fewer than 25,000 clones; 25% were seen once. Source material: blood. These receptors were collected from a male donor with papillary thyroid cancer or a benign thyroid nodule (not recorded which). Some clones in this sample may be carry-over from other donors' samples.

The J gene is TRBJ2-3, the V gene TRBV5-1, with a weak D call TRBD2 (5 bases). Germline CDR1 SGHRS, CDR2 YFSETQ. The CDR3 is 13 amino acids. V was clipped by 8 bases and J by 1 base, with 11 bases between them. CDR3 sequence (DNA): TGCGCCAGTGGACTCCGCCGCACAGATACGCAGTATTTT. This sequence encodes CASGLRRTDTQYF.

In its sample, this clone was seen a few times. The genes are TRBV11-2 and TRBJ1-6, with TRBD1 identical over 9 bases. The V gene end was trimmed by 4 bases and the J gene end by 10 bases; junction bases not matched to a gene: 8. The CDR3 is 15 residues long. Germline-derived CDR1 and CDR2 are SGHAT and FQNNGV. CDR3 protein: CASSSPGQGSSPLHF. CDR3 in DNA: TGTGCCAGCAGCTCACCGGGACAGGGAAGCTCACCCCTCCACTTT.

In its sample, this clone ranks as medium-sized. The V call is TRBV4-3, the J call TRBJ2-2; D perhaps matches TRBD1 (6 bases). The germline CDR1 and CDR2 sequences are LGHNA and YSLEER. The germline V and J ends were trimmed by 0 bases and 8 bases, with 19 bases remaining between them. This CDR3 contains 17 residues. In DNA form, the CDR3 reads TGCGCCAGCAGCCAAGATCTAGGTGGCAGGGGAGCTGGGGAGCTGTTTTTT. It translates to CASSQDLGGRGAGELFF.

This chain connects TRBV20-1 to TRBJ2-2; D is undetermined. This CDR3 comprises 15 residues. The ends were cut back, 0 bases at V and 8 bases at J, with 16 bases in the middle. CDR1 DFQATT and CDR2 SNEGSKA come from the germline V gene (reference sequence). Here the CDR3 DNA reads TGCAGTGCTAGAGATAGTACAGACCGAGAAGGGGAGCTGTTTTTT. Its translation is CSARDSTDREGELFF.

The gene calls are TRBV6-1 and TRBJ2-7; 8 bases match TRBD1. With 7 bases clipped from V and 3 bases from J, the junction kept 11 bases outside the gene matches. Per the germline V gene, CDR1 is MNHNS and CDR2 is SASEGT. The CDR3 length is 15 residues. The CDR3 DNA is TGTGCCAGCATACAAAGGACAGGGAACATCTACGAGCAGTACTTC. Residues: CASIQRTGNIYEQYF.

Details on this clone: This CDR3 fails to terminate in the conserved phenylalanine or tryptophan, so it likely reflects a read error. It is unclear where the CDR3 begins or ends on the DNA, so no DNA is shown, and the CDR3 is as TCRdb lists it. The chain couples TRBV9 to TRBJ2-2; TRBD2, the D gene given by the table, was not confirmed from the DNA. Germline V gene data show CDR1 as SGDLS and CDR2 as YYNGEE. The CDR3 extends over 16 residues, inclusive of both ends. The CDR3 here is CASSFSPTPNTGELFI.

The rearrangement uses TRBV7-2 and TRBJ1-1; tentative D call: TRBD1 (5 bases). The germline V gene encodes CDR1 SGHTA and CDR2 FQGNSA. Trimming took off 0 bases at V and 4 bases at J, with 12 bases between the two ends. CDR3 length: 15 residues. The CDR3 spells CASSLAGGGITEAFF. For the CDR3, the DNA is TGTGCCAGCAGCTTAGCTGGGGGTGGGATCACTGAAGCTTTCTTT.

V is TRBV19 and J is TRBJ1-5, with D unresolved. Germline V gene data show CDR1 as LNHDA and CDR2 as SQIVND (reference sequence). The V and J ends lost 4 bases and 2 bases respectively, with 9 bases between them. The CDR3 has 14 amino acids. CDR3 amino acids: CASSKDGGNQPQHF. CDR3 DNA: TGTGCCAGTAGTAAGGACGGAGGCAATCAGCCCCAGCATTTT.

This sequence joins TRBV12-3 or TRBV12-4 and TRBJ1-2; D is undetermined. V was trimmed by 5 bases and J by 6 bases, leaving 13 bases between them. This CDR3 contains 13 residues. Here the CDR3 DNA reads TGTGCCAGCAGTCAACAGCGAATCGATGGCTACACCTTC. This gives the protein CASSQQRIDGYTF.

The V gene is TRBV20-1, the J gene TRBJ2-7, with a tentative D call TRBD1 (6 bases). The CDR3 runs 14 residues. The V gene lost 1 base and the J gene lost 2 bases, with 12 bases spanning the gap. Germline assignment: CDR1 DFQATT and CDR2 SNEGSKA (reference sequence). CDR3 bases: TGCAGTGCTAGAGGTCAGGGGTCGGCCTACGAGCAGTACTTC. This codes for CSARGQGSAYEQYF.

In its sample, this clone is medium-sized (0.01 to 0.1%). This chain connects TRBV27 to TRBJ2-1; 9 nucleotides agree with TRBD2. V trimming: 3 bases; J trimming: 2 bases; junction bases outside the gene matches: 5. The CDR3 is made up of 16 amino acids. Germline loops: CDR1 MNHEY, CDR2 SMNVEV (reference sequence). CDR3 sequence (DNA): TGTGCCAGCAGTTTCGGTAGCGGGAGCCCCTACAATGAGCAGTTCTTC. Amino acids: CASSFGSGSPYNEQFF.

In its sample, this clone ranks as medium-sized. The rearrangement links TRBV5-1 to TRBJ2-2; D gene unclear. CDR3 length: 13 residues. The germline V gene has CDR1 SGHRS and CDR2 YFSETQ. Trimming stripped 4 bases from V and 8 bases from J, with 12 bases between. The CDR3 here is CASSTGRDGELFF. In DNA, the CDR3 is TGCGCCAGCAGCACCGGAAGGGATGGGGAGCTGTTTTTT.

The chain uses TRBV20-1 and TRBJ2-1; D uncertain. CDR1 DFQATT and CDR2 SNEGSKA come from the germline V gene (reference sequence). The CDR3 is 12 residues long. Trimming cost V 6 bases and J 0 bases, with 6 bases left between them. The CDR3 loop reads CSARNSYNEQFF. Written as DNA, the CDR3 is TGCAGTGCCAGGAACTCCTACAATGAGCAGTTCTTC.

The sample holds a few counts of this clone. The chain links TRBV2 to TRBJ1-2; no reliable D call. CDR3 length equals 13 residues. V was clipped by 2 bases and J by 11 bases, with 15 bases between them. Germline V lookup: CDR1 SNHLY, CDR2 FYNNEI. The CDR3 loop is CASSENSSGSYTF. In nucleotides, the CDR3 is TGTGCCAGCAGTGAAAACTCGTCGGGTTCTTACACCTTC.

This clone was seen a handful of times. The chain recombines TRBV2 with TRBJ2-2; D tentatively reads TRBD1 or TRBD2 (5 bases each). CDR1 is SNHLY and CDR2 is FYNNEI in the germline V gene. The CDR3 totals 13 residues. The V end lost 6 bases, the J end lost 5 bases, and 10 bases lay between the germline ends. This CDR3 is CASRGTPTGELFF. The CDR3 DNA sequence: TGTGCCAGCAGAGGGACCCCGACCGGGGAGCTGTTTTTT.

By frequency in the sample, this clone is medium-sized. The J gene is TRBJ1-2, the V gene TRBV19; maybe TRBD1 (6 bases). V lost 7 bases, J lost 7 bases, and 16 bases lay in between. The V gene's germline CDR1 is LNHDA and CDR2 SQIVND (reference sequence). The CDR3 runs 13 residues. The CDR3 region is CASNTQGIGGYTF. CDR3 nucleotides: TGTGCCAGTAATACACAGGGAATTGGTGGCTACACCTTC.

In its sample, this clone was seen a few times. V gene TRBV6-2 or TRBV6-3 combines with J gene TRBJ2-7; tentative D call: TRBD2 (5 bases). V was clipped by 8 bases and J by 5 bases, with 10 bases between them. The CDR3 is 11 amino acids. Germline assignment: CDR1 MNHEY and CDR2 SVGEGT. Written as DNA, the CDR3 is TGTGCCAGCCGGGATCGGGACGAGCAGTACTTC. Translation gives CASRDRDEQYF.

This clone was seen more than once but under ten times. The chain recombines TRBV28 with TRBJ2-7; 9 bases align to TRBD1. Germline V gene sequence: CDR1 MDHEN, CDR2 SYDVKM. The CDR3 length is 15 residues. Trimming at V came to 3 bases and at J to 7 bases, leaving 10 bases not matched to a gene. In nucleotides, the CDR3 is TGTGCCAGCAGTTTGTTCGGGACAGGGATATGGGAGCAGTACTTC. Translated, it gives CASSLFGTGIWEQYF.

Comments on this clone: One end of the junction does not line up with germline, which may come from a read error. This sample includes further DNA sequences coding for the same CDR3. The V gene is TRBV5-7, the J gene TRBJ1-3; no reliable D call. TRBV5-7 is reported as an ORF; its role is uncertain. This CDR3 is built from 13 residues. CDR3 sequence reads: CASSPGSGNTIYF. The DNA of the CDR3 is TGTGCCAGCAGCCCAGGAAGCGGAAACACAATATATTTT.

This clone was seen many times. The CDR3 DNA reads as TGTGCCACCAGCAGAGATCGGTTAGAGGGCGGATACTATGGCTACACCTTC. This gives the protein CATSRDRLEGGYYGYTF. The chain employs TRBV15 and TRBJ1-2; D unresolved. CDR3 length equals 17 residues. Germline lookup yields CDR1 LNHNV and CDR2 YYDKDF (reference sequence). V was cut by 0 bases and J by 3 bases, with 17 bases left in between.

This clone was detected many times. The chain is built from TRBV27 and TRBJ1-1; D is unresolved. The germline gives CDR1 MNHEY, CDR2 SMNVEV (reference sequence). CDR3 length: 15 amino acids. V lost 2 bases and J 7 bases, leaving 17 bases between the germline ends. The CDR3: CASSLVFGRSYEAFF. CDR3 DNA: TGTGCCAGCAGTTTAGTGTTTGGCAGGAGTTATGAAGCTTTCTTT.

V is TRBV7-8 and J is TRBJ2-7; 14 positions agree with TRBD2. The CDR3 loop spans 18 amino acids. Looked up from germline, CDR1 is SGHVS and CDR2 is FQNEAQ. Trimming removed 5 bases from V and 2 bases from J; junction bases left unmatched: 11. In nucleotides, the CDR3 is TGTGCCAGCAGCCTTACCGGGACTAGCGGGAGCTCCGCCTACGAGCAGTACTTC. As protein: CASSLTGTSGSSAYEQYF.

This chain uses TRBV30 with TRBJ1-2, with D unresolved. CDR3 length equals 13 residues. Germline CDR1 and CDR2: GTSNPN and SVGIG (reference sequence). Trimming removed 3 bases at V and 8 bases at J, with 16 bases between. Here the CDR3 reads CAWRSRTTGGYTF. The CDR3 DNA sequence: TGTGCCTGGAGGAGCAGGACCACGGGGGGCTACACCTTC.

This clone is classed as medium-sized. The chain uses TRBV11-2 and TRBJ2-1; 10 positions agree with TRBD2. Germline trimming cut 6 bases from V and 7 bases from J; bases unmatched to any gene: 6. This CDR3 is 14 amino acids long. CDR1 SGHAT and CDR2 FQNNGV come from the germline V gene. In nucleotides, the CDR3 is TGTGCCAGCAGGCCCCCTAGCGGGAGAAATGAGCAGTTCTTC. Amino acids: CASRPPSGRNEQFF.

This clone was counted many times. The chain carries TRBV4-2 and TRBJ1-3; possible D gene TRBD1, 5 bases. CDR1 LGHNA and CDR2 YNFKEQ come from the germline V gene. The V end lost 2 bases, the J end lost 4 bases, and 9 bases lay between the germline ends. The CDR3 extends over 14 amino acids. The CDR3 region has the DNA TGTGCCAGCAGCCAATCAAGGGGAGGAAACACCATATATTTT. Protein sequence: CASSQSRGGNTIYF.

The chain employs TRBV20-1 and TRBJ2-3; D gene unclear. Germline loops: CDR1 DFQATT, CDR2 SNEGSKA (reference sequence). V lost 1 base to trimming and J lost 2 bases, with 19 bases between them. This CDR3 contains 17 residues. CDR3 protein: CSARAPYSPDITDTQYF. CDR3 sequence (DNA): TGCAGTGCTAGAGCTCCTTACAGCCCCGATATCACAGATACGCAGTATTTT.